This T cell receptor (beta chain) originates from a study of vaccination effects on CD4 cells after COVID-19 (dated by TCRdb to 2021 to 2024). For the wider study: After vaccination, three convalescent patients were sampled at an early time point (day +14) and at a late time point (day +241, +227 and +161, respectively). The full study included some 10 COVID-19 convalescent patients and a few SARS-CoV-2-naive healthy vaccine recipients. In both COVID-19 convalescent patients and infection-naive vaccine recipients, the study compared SARS-CoV-2 spike-specific CD4+ TCR repertoires from before mRNA vaccination with those from after it. Post-vaccine samples across the study were collected a median of 72 days after the second dose, with a range of 14 to 241. Cultures from other donors in the study were sequenced with the Oncomine TCR Beta short-read assay on an Illumina iSeq 100.

Comments on this clone: The antigen it recognizes is unknown. Base quality data are lacking; no much larger clone is found one base away.

Broad study findings and their caveats: Only a small number of convalescent patients were included, and no early post-infection timepoints were available, which limited the study. In convalescent patients, the post-vaccine spike-reactive repertoire consisted mainly of new vaccine-induced clones, largely distinct from infection-induced clones. At late post-vaccination timepoints, both infection-induced and vaccine-induced clones showed marked clonal contraction, consistent with waning T cell responses.

The library was obtained by the immunoSEQ multiplex PCR assay. DNA from the cultured, isolated CD4+ T cells was subjected to TCR beta CDR3 sequencing. The source study handled its data this way. Non-productive TCR sequences were removed and reads were trimmed to the CDR3 region, keeping CDR3s of at least 7 amino acids. Antigen-specific clonotypes were identified with the MANAFEST web app by comparing expansion in peptide wells against reference cultures. To count as positive, a clone had to show expansion at FDR<0.05 compared with the reference and with all other wells, an odds ratio above 5, and a frequency above 0.1% in two replicate wells. Clonotypes significantly expanded in SARS-CoV-2 spike wells and in at least one common cold coronavirus spike condition were defined as cross-reactive. CDR3 similarity was assessed by Levenshtein distance using the stringdist R package, and unrooted trees were constructed with ape in R 3.6.1. TCRdb took this table from immuneACCESS and kept in-frame rearrangements with V and J called. Such tables lack part of the clones; where checked against another copy, unresolved V genes explain under half of the gap, and the rest is unexplained. V and J calls and clone size come straight from that table; D and trimming were deduced from the DNA. Counted in this sample were around 15,000 clones; 65% to 80% of them appeared once. The ten largest clones capture around 25% of the sample.

In the ViraFEST assay, PBMC were stimulated with viral peptide pools, and TCR sequencing was then used to find antigen-specific CD4+ T cell clonotypes based on their expansion. After about 10 days of culture, CD4+ T cells were isolated with the EasySep CD4+ T cell isolation kit. Convalescent patients had PCR-confirmed SARS-CoV-2 infection between March and December 2020, before Alpha, Beta and Delta variants emerged in the United States. Each participant received two doses of an mRNA SARS-CoV-2 vaccine, either BNT162b2 or mRNA-1273. A few million PBMC per well were cultured with approximately 10 ug/ml peptides in IMDM containing approximately 4.5% human AB serum, about 9.6 IU/ml IL-2 and gentamicin. Half of the culture medium was replaced with fresh IL-2-containing medium on days 3 and 7. Unless noted otherwise, every peptide stimulation condition was cultured in triplicate wells. PBMC were separated from whole blood using Ficoll-Paque Plus gradient centrifugation and were then either cryopreserved at -140C or used fresh. The overlapping peptide pools covered the spike proteins of SARS-CoV-2 and of the common cold coronaviruses HCoV-NL63, HCoV-OC43 and HCoV-229E. Genomic DNA was extracted from cultured CD4+ T cells with the QIAamp micro DNA kit.

The germline V gene provides CDR1 KGHDR and CDR2 SFDVKD. Between the V and J ends, shortened by 5 bases and 0 bases respectively, the junction contains 10 bases. The CDR3, from cysteine to phenylalanine, totals 15 residues. Only the CDR3 DNA is retained, 45 bases long and in frame from the first base. Here the sequenced sample was CD4+ T cells from PBMCs cultured with HCoV-NL63 spike peptides, taken after COVID-19 vaccination. In the paper's terms, the cell subset or site label means: HCoV-NL63 spike overlapping peptide pool stimulation. This chain is built from TRBV24-1 and TRBJ2-1, with the D gene uncertain. This clonotype was sampled from a human donor who had a prior SARS-CoV-2 infection. The CDR3 region reads CATSGGAGSYNEQFF. In nucleotide form, the sequence is TGTGCCACCAGTGGAGGAGCTGGCTCCTACAATGAGCAGTTCTTC.